This T cell receptor (beta chain) was identified in a study of T cell responses to AZD1222 COVID-19 vaccine. V lost 4 bases and J 6 bases, leaving 14 bases between the germline ends. Germline assignment: CDR1 SGHKS and CDR2 YYEKEE (reference sequence). The CDR3 extends over 13 amino acids. Some clones are missing from TCRdb's copy, which holds only in-frame ones; the method was immunoSEQ multiplex PCR. In the table there are 90,000 or so clones, about 92% of which are singletons. This receptor was identified in an adult who received the AZD1222 COVID-19 vaccine. V and J are TRBV5-5 and TRBJ2-7; D might be TRBD1 (6 bases). The input for sequencing was peripheral blood, taken 28 days after the second AZD1222 dose. The chain's CDR3 is CASSIGEGGEQYF. DNA for the CDR3: TGTGCCAGCAGCATTGGCGAAGGGGGCGAGCAGTACTTC.